The next 13 T cell receptor beta chains were all read from a single sample in a study of Ad26.COV2.S vaccination and SARS-CoV-2 variants. Treatment reported: 19 received Ad26.COV2.S at low or high dose, single or two shots; five or six received placebo; per-sample allocation not given. Material that was analyzed had been drawn on day 63 after the first vaccine or placebo injection. Using immunoSEQ multiplex PCR, the repertoire was profiled, and TCRdb retains in-frame clones only, with some absent. Of hundreds of thousands of clones in the sample, over 75% were seen once. Here the sequenced sample was peripheral blood, taken in a trial of Ad26.COV2.S vaccine versus placebo. These receptors were obtained from a person aged 18 to 59 who received the Ad26.COV2.S COVID-19 vaccine or a placebo.

This chain uses TRBV27 with TRBJ1-2, with 9 bases matching TRBD1. Per the germline V gene, CDR1 is MNHEY and CDR2 is SMNVEV (reference sequence). Trimming cost V 5 bases and J 6 bases; bases outside gene matches: 4. The CDR3 is 13 amino acids. The CDR3 sequence: CASSPQGADGYTF. The CDR3 DNA follows: TGTGCCAGCAGTCCACAGGGGGCTGATGGCTACACCTTC.

The V gene is TRBV5-1, the J gene TRBJ1-4; a weak D match, TRBD1 (6 bases). Deletions cut 0 bases from V and 2 bases from J, with 14 bases between. CDR3 size: 17 residues. The germline V gene has CDR1 SGHRS and CDR2 YFSETQ. The CDR3 spells CASSLGAGRGTNEKLFF. The CDR3 nucleotides are TGCGCCAGCAGCTTGGGGGCAGGCAGGGGCACTAATGAAAAACTGTTTTTT.

This chain uses TRBV7-2 with TRBJ1-4; 7 bases match TRBD1. After removal of 6 bases from V and 6 bases from J, the junction contained 10 bases not matched to a gene. The CDR3 sequence is 15 residues long. CDR1 is SGHTA, CDR2 FQGNSA, per germline. CDR3 protein: CASSQQGILDEKLFF. The CDR3 nucleotides read TGTGCCAGCAGTCAACAGGGGATATTGGATGAAAAACTGTTTTTT.

This chain joins TRBV6-2 or TRBV6-3 and TRBJ1-6; 9 positions agree with TRBD1. CDR1 MNHEY and CDR2 SVGEGT come from the germline V gene. This CDR3 is 17 amino acids long. V trimming: 5 bases; J trimming: 8 bases; junction bases outside the gene matches: 13. CDR3 amino acids: CASSAYRDRVSDSPLHF. The CDR3 DNA reads TGTGCCAGCAGTGCTTACCGGGACAGGGTTTCGGATTCACCCCTCCACTTT.

The V gene is TRBV2, the J gene TRBJ2-3; D not resolved. Germline V CDR1 and CDR2: SNHLY, FYNNEI. The CDR3 loop spans 15 amino acids. V was clipped by 4 bases and J by 0 bases, with 11 bases between them. The CDR3 nucleotides read TGTGCCAGCAGTGCGGGCCTACTTAGCACAGATACGCAGTATTTT. Encoded protein: CASSAGLLSTDTQYF. Full variable domain (missing parts from reference TRBV2 and TRBJ2-3): EPEVTQTPSHQVTQMGQEVILRCVPISNHLYFYWYRQILGQKVEFLVSFYNNEISEKSEIFDDQFSVERPDGSNFTLKIRSTKLEDSAMYFCASSAGLLSTDTQYFGPGTRLTVL.

This chain uses TRBV3-1 (or the pseudogene TRBV3-2) with TRBJ1-4; possibly TRBD1 for D (6 bases). The V end lost 4 bases, the J end lost 4 bases, and 10 bases lay between the germline ends. Germline CDR1 and CDR2: LGHDT and YNNKEL (reference sequence). There are 14 residues in the CDR3. CDR3 in amino acids: CASSPRDINEKLFF. CDR3 nucleotides: TGTGCCAGCAGCCCTAGGGACATTAATGAAAAACTGTTTTTT.

DNA of the CDR3: TGTGCCAGCAGCCGGCTTCGTGCCACCGGGAACACTGAAGCTTTCTTT. It specifies CASSRLRATGNTEAFF. This chain links TRBV7-9 with TRBJ1-1; D is unresolved. The V end lost 5 bases, the J end lost 1 base, and 17 bases lay between the germline ends. The CDR3 is made up of 16 amino acids. The germline gives CDR1 SEHNR, CDR2 FQNEAQ (reference sequence).

This clone came up a few times. The chain uses TRBV10-1 and TRBJ1-5; TRBD1 is a possible D gene (6 bases). Trimming took off 6 bases at V and 3 bases at J, with 9 bases between the two ends. This CDR3 is 13 amino acids long. Per the germline V gene, CDR1 is WNHNN and CDR2 is SYGVQD (reference sequence). The CDR3 region has the DNA TGCGCCAGCAGACAGGGCATCAATCAGCCCCAGCATTTT. Translating gives CASRQGINQPQHF.

The genes are TRBV20-1 and TRBJ2-5, with 8 nucleotides matching TRBD2. The CDR3 covers 15 residues. Germline V lookup: CDR1 DFQATT, CDR2 SNEGSKA (reference sequence). Germline trimming cut 3 bases from V and 3 bases from J; bases unmatched to any gene: 9. CDR3 residues: CSASGFGGAEETQYF. The CDR3 DNA sequence: TGCAGTGCTAGTGGGTTCGGGGGGGCGGAAGAGACCCAGTACTTC.

This chain joins TRBV12-5 and TRBJ2-1; TRBD2 matches at 9 bases. The CDR3 runs 17 residues. V was pared by 4 bases and J by 4 bases, with 11 bases of the junction left unmatched. Per germline, CDR1 LGHNT and CDR2 FRNRAP. The DNA of the CDR3 is TGTGCTAGTGGTTCCCCCCCCAGCGGGGGGCAGTACAATGAGCAGTTCTTC. It codes for CASGSPPSGGQYNEQFF.

V and J are TRBV28 and TRBJ1-5, with D perhaps matching TRBD1 (6 bases). The CDR3 consists of 15 residues. The ends were cut back, 10 bases at V and 4 bases at J, with 20 bases in the middle. CDR1 is MDHEN, CDR2 SYDVKM, per germline. CDR3 DNA sequence: TGTGCCACCCAAACAGGGACGGGTTTTAATCAGCCCCAGCATTTT. Its protein is CATQTGTGFNQPQHF.

The J gene is TRBJ2-7, the V gene TRBV5-6; the match to TRBD2 covers 7 bases. The CDR3 loop spans 15 amino acids. The junction had 6 bases not matched to a gene; V was cut back by 1 base and J by 2 bases. Germline CDR1 reads SGHDT; CDR2 reads YYEEEE. CDR3 protein: CASSLRASGPYEQYF. DNA for the CDR3: TGTGCCAGCAGCTTGAGGGCTAGCGGACCCTACGAGCAGTACTTC.

The chain is built from TRBV28 and TRBJ1-1, with a possible D match to TRBD1 (5 bases). This CDR3 is built from 12 residues. Germline-derived CDR1 and CDR2 are MDHEN and SYDVKM. V gave up 3 bases and J gave up 5 bases, with 7 bases separating them. CDR3: CASSLEGTEAFF. The CDR3 bases are TGTGCCAGCAGTTTGGAGGGGACTGAAGCTTTCTTT.